A selection of T cell receptor beta chains follows, all from one sample in a study of blood T cell repertoires in COVID-19. Sequenced by immunoSEQ multiplex PCR; TCRdb stores in-frame clones only, minus some. The sample comprises 70,000 or so clones, 75% to 90% of which are singletons, and roughly 2% rests with the top ten. The sample was peripheral blood. The receptors were gathered from a man aged 25-45 years with acute or convalescent COVID-19. CDR3s include the opening cysteine and the closing phenylalanine or tryptophan. Each record gives: D gene, J gene, V gene, clone size, CDR3 DNA, CDR3 protein. D genes are given only for firm matches. Size values are once, few and many counts, or a class for expanded clones, and some rows have none.

d_call: -; j_call: TRBJ1-2; v_call: TRBV5-1; clone_size: -; cdr3_nt: TGCGCCAGCAGCTTGCTCGCGACAGGCTTAAACTATGGCTACACCTTC; cdr3_aa: CASSLLATGLNYGYTF
d_call: -; j_call: TRBJ1-6; v_call: TRBV27; clone_size: -; cdr3_nt: TGTGCCAGCAGTTCCGGGGAGAGCTCCTATAATTCACCCCTCCACTTT; cdr3_aa: CASSSGESSYNSPLHF
d_call: -; j_call: TRBJ1-2; v_call: TRBV3-1/TRBV3-2; clone_size: -; cdr3_nt: TGTGCCAGCAGCCACAGCTATGGCTACACCTTC; cdr3_aa: CASSHSYGYTF
d_call: TRBD1; j_call: TRBJ2-5; v_call: TRBV2; clone_size: -; cdr3_nt: TGTGCCAGCAGCCGGACAGGGGGTTTTTTAAGGGAAGAGACCCAGTACTTC; cdr3_aa: CASSRTGGFLREETQYF
d_call: -; j_call: TRBJ1-4; v_call: TRBV2; clone_size: -; cdr3_nt: TGTGCCAGCCTAGGGCGGGGTGAAAAACTGTTTTTT; cdr3_aa: CASLGRGEKLFF
d_call: -; j_call: TRBJ1-1; v_call: TRBV30; clone_size: -; cdr3_nt: TGTGCCTGGAGAGCTGAGACTGAAGCTTTCTTT; cdr3_aa: CAWRAETEAFF
d_call: -; j_call: TRBJ1-4; v_call: TRBV6-5; clone_size: -; cdr3_nt: TGTGCCAGCAGTAGAAAAGACAGACCTAATGAAAAACTGTTTTTT; cdr3_aa: CASSRKDRPNEKLFF
d_call: -; j_call: TRBJ1-1; v_call: TRBV9; clone_size: -; cdr3_nt: TGTGCCAGCAGCGTAGGAAATAGGAACACTGAAGCTTTCTTT; cdr3_aa: CASSVGNRNTEAFF
d_call: TRBD1; j_call: TRBJ1-2; v_call: TRBV5-4; clone_size: -; cdr3_nt: TGTGCCAGCAGCTACGACAGGGGCGATGGCTACACCTTC; cdr3_aa: CASSYDRGDGYTF
d_call: -; j_call: TRBJ1-4; v_call: TRBV5-6; clone_size: -; cdr3_nt: TGTGCCAGCAGCCCCACCCCGAGAAGTGAAAAACTGTTTTTT; cdr3_aa: CASSPTPRSEKLFF
d_call: -; j_call: TRBJ1-5; v_call: TRBV29-1; clone_size: once; cdr3_nt: TGCAGCGAGCCTGTATGGGCAGAAGAGGGTTATAGCAATCAGCCCCAGCATTTT; cdr3_aa: CSEPVWAEEGYSNQPQHF
d_call: -; j_call: TRBJ1-1; v_call: TRBV5-6; clone_size: -; cdr3_nt: TGTGCCAGCAGCTTGGAAACGGGATTTATAGGCACTGAAGCTTTCTTT; cdr3_aa: CASSLETGFIGTEAFF
d_call: TRBD1; j_call: TRBJ1-4; v_call: TRBV2; clone_size: once; cdr3_nt: TGTGCCAGCAGGCCGACAGGGAACGAAAAACTGTTTTTT; cdr3_aa: CASRPTGNEKLFF
d_call: TRBD1; j_call: TRBJ1-2; v_call: TRBV4-3; clone_size: -; cdr3_nt: TGCGCCAGCAGCCAAGCTACTTACACAGGGGGCCCGTCTGGCTACACCTTC; cdr3_aa: CASSQATYTGGPSGYTF
d_call: -; j_call: TRBJ1-2; v_call: TRBV23-1; clone_size: -; cdr3_nt: TGCGCCAGCAGTCACGAGGGCTATGGCTACACCTTC; cdr3_aa: CASSHEGYGYTF
d_call: -; j_call: TRBJ1-5; v_call: TRBV4-2; clone_size: -; cdr3_nt: TGTGCCAGCAGCCCCAGAAGGGGAGGGTCTTACCATCAGCCCCAGCATTTT; cdr3_aa: CASSPRRGGSYHQPQHF
d_call: -; j_call: TRBJ1-3; v_call: TRBV2; clone_size: -; cdr3_nt: TGTGCCAGCAGCGCGGACAGCTCCTCTGGAAACACCATATATTTT; cdr3_aa: CASSADSSSGNTIYF
d_call: TRBD1; j_call: TRBJ2-2; v_call: TRBV27; clone_size: -; cdr3_nt: TGTGCCAGTCAACCAGGGGGTTACACCGGGGAGCTGTTTTTT; cdr3_aa: CASQPGGYTGELFF
d_call: -; j_call: TRBJ1-5; v_call: TRBV21-1; clone_size: -; cdr3_nt: TGTGCCAGCAGCAAATATTGGGGCACAGGGGGAGAGCCCCAGCATTTT; cdr3_aa: CASSKYWGTGGEPQHF
d_call: TRBD1; j_call: TRBJ1-4; v_call: TRBV18; clone_size: -; cdr3_nt: TGTGCCAGCTCAACGGGGACAGGGGGAAATGAAAAACTGTTTTTT; cdr3_aa: CASSTGTGGNEKLFF
d_call: -; j_call: TRBJ2-1; v_call: TRBV7-3; clone_size: -; cdr3_nt: TGTGCCAGCAGCCGCGGGGACAGAACCTACAATGAGCAGTTCTTC; cdr3_aa: CASSRGDRTYNEQFF
d_call: TRBD1; j_call: TRBJ1-5; v_call: TRBV19; clone_size: medium-sized; cdr3_nt: TGTGCCAGTACCTACGGGACAGGGATCCAGCCCCAGCATTTT; cdr3_aa: CASTYGTGIQPQHF
d_call: TRBD2; j_call: TRBJ2-5; v_call: TRBV6-5; clone_size: -; cdr3_nt: TGTGCCAGCAGTTACGGTACTAGCGGGAGTCGGGAGACCCAGTACTTC; cdr3_aa: CASSYGTSGSRETQYF
d_call: TRBD1; j_call: TRBJ2-2; v_call: TRBV19; clone_size: -; cdr3_nt: TGTGCCAGTAACCCCGGGACAGAGAACACCGGGGAGCTGTTTTTT; cdr3_aa: CASNPGTENTGELFF
d_call: TRBD2; j_call: TRBJ2-1; v_call: TRBV7-6; clone_size: -; cdr3_nt: TGTGCCAGCAGCTTAAGACTAGCGGCTAGCTCCTACAATGAGCAGTTCTTC; cdr3_aa: CASSLRLAASSYNEQFF
d_call: TRBD2; j_call: TRBJ2-3; v_call: TRBV10-2; clone_size: -; cdr3_nt: TGCGCCAGCAGTGAGTGGGGCGGGGGGATCGCAGATACGCAGTATTTT; cdr3_aa: CASSEWGGGIADTQYF
d_call: TRBD1; j_call: TRBJ1-3; v_call: TRBV25-1; clone_size: -; cdr3_nt: TGTGCCAGCAGTGAATGGAGGGACAGAGGAAACACCATATATTTT; cdr3_aa: CASSEWRDRGNTIYF
d_call: -; j_call: TRBJ1-3; v_call: TRBV7-2; clone_size: -; cdr3_nt: TGTGCCAGCAGCTTAGGGCCAGGCAGCTCTGGAAACACCATATATTTT; cdr3_aa: CASSLGPGSSGNTIYF
d_call: -; j_call: TRBJ2-3; v_call: TRBV7-3; clone_size: -; cdr3_nt: TGTGCCAGCAGCTCTCTCCCAGGGGCAACAGATACGCAGTATTTT; cdr3_aa: CASSSLPGATDTQYF
d_call: -; j_call: TRBJ1-2; v_call: TRBV14; clone_size: -; cdr3_nt: TGTGCCAGCAGCTATGGAGCTAACTATGGCTACACCTTC; cdr3_aa: CASSYGANYGYTF
d_call: -; j_call: TRBJ1-4; v_call: TRBV3-1/TRBV3-2; clone_size: -; cdr3_nt: TGTGCCAGCACTGGAGGAGATGAAAAACTGTTTTTT; cdr3_aa: CASTGGDEKLFF
d_call: TRBD1; j_call: TRBJ1-2; v_call: TRBV7-3; clone_size: -; cdr3_nt: TGTGCCAGCAGTCCGACAGGGGGAAATGGCTACACCTTC; cdr3_aa: CASSPTGGNGYTF
d_call: -; j_call: TRBJ1-2; v_call: TRBV5-1; clone_size: -; cdr3_nt: TGCGCCAGCAGCGATCAGGGGAACTATGGCTACACCTTC; cdr3_aa: CASSDQGNYGYTF
d_call: -; j_call: TRBJ2-3; v_call: TRBV6-5; clone_size: -; cdr3_nt: TGTGCCAGCAGTTTAACTACCACCACAGATACGCAGTATTTT; cdr3_aa: CASSLTTTTDTQYF
d_call: -; j_call: TRBJ2-1; v_call: TRBV4-1; clone_size: -; cdr3_nt: TGCGCCAGCAGCCGAACCTACGCGGGCAATGAGCAGTTCTTC; cdr3_aa: CASSRTYAGNEQFF
d_call: -; j_call: TRBJ1-4; v_call: TRBV10-2; clone_size: few; cdr3_nt: TGCGCCAGCAGTGCAGGATCAACTAATGAAAAACTGTTTTTT; cdr3_aa: CASSAGSTNEKLFF
d_call: TRBD1; j_call: TRBJ1-2; v_call: TRBV19; clone_size: few; cdr3_nt: TGTGCCAGTAGTATCCATGGGGGACAGGCGGGCTACACCTTC; cdr3_aa: CASSIHGGQAGYTF
d_call: -; j_call: TRBJ1-1; v_call: TRBV29-1; clone_size: -; cdr3_nt: TGCAGCGTTACCAGGGGTGACGGGGTGAACACTGAAGCTTTCTTT; cdr3_aa: CSVTRGDGVNTEAFF
d_call: -; j_call: TRBJ1-2; v_call: TRBV18; clone_size: -; cdr3_nt: TGTGCCAGCTCACCAGTCTCACCTAGGGGGAGCTATGGCTACACCTTC; cdr3_aa: CASSPVSPRGSYGYTF
d_call: TRBD1; j_call: TRBJ1-2; v_call: TRBV7-6; clone_size: -; cdr3_nt: TGTGCCAGCAGCTTAGCGCCTGGGACAGGGGGCAACTATGGCTACACCTTC; cdr3_aa: CASSLAPGTGGNYGYTF
d_call: -; j_call: TRBJ2-4; v_call: TRBV7-2; clone_size: -; cdr3_nt: TGTGCCAGCAGCTTAGCAGACAGAAACATTCAGTACTTC; cdr3_aa: CASSLADRNIQYF
d_call: TRBD1; j_call: TRBJ1-3; v_call: TRBV6-1; clone_size: once; cdr3_nt: TGTGCCAGCAGTGAACGACAGGGGTCGGCCTCTGGAAACACCATATATTTT; cdr3_aa: CASSERQGSASGNTIYF
d_call: TRBD1; j_call: TRBJ2-1; v_call: TRBV9; clone_size: -; cdr3_nt: TGTGCCAGCAGCGTGACGGGACAGCTATACAATGAGCAGTTCTTC; cdr3_aa: CASSVTGQLYNEQFF
d_call: -; j_call: TRBJ1-2; v_call: TRBV19; clone_size: few; cdr3_nt: TGTGCCAGTAGTATAGGCTCCGGGGTGGGCGGCTACACCTTC; cdr3_aa: CASSIGSGVGGYTF
d_call: TRBD1; j_call: TRBJ1-1; v_call: TRBV12-5; clone_size: -; cdr3_nt: TGTGCTAGTAAACAGGGGAAGGACACTGAAGCTTTCTTT; cdr3_aa: CASKQGKDTEAFF
d_call: -; j_call: TRBJ2-3; v_call: TRBV18; clone_size: -; cdr3_nt: TGTGCCAGCTCAGAGAGTGATACGCAGTATTTT; cdr3_aa: CASSESDTQYF